This TCR beta chain was identified during a study of identical twins. Whole-study results and caveats: The study found excess low generation probability among twin-shared out-of-frame alpha sequences. The study found weaker excess twin sharing in beta out-of-frame sequences. Zero-insertion findings could be partly confounded by invariant cells (MAIT and iNKT cells).

TCRdb ran MiXCR on the 5' RACE reads and lists one entry per CDR3 protein. In the table there are approximately 300,000 distinct CDR3 sequences, roughly 10% of which are singletons. In its sample, this clonotype was seen many times. Its antigen is as yet unknown. V shed 0 bases and J shed 3 bases, with 9 bases lying between them. The CDR3 spans 14 residues. Germline V gene lookup returns CDR1 LGHNA and CDR2 YSLEER. The sample was also linked to a second study, of yellow fever vaccine responses in identical twins.

The sequenced sample was CD8+ T cells sorted from blood. The sequence was collected from a woman aged 18 to 35 in good health. This chain joins TRBV4-3 and TRBJ2-7; D perhaps matches TRBD2 (5 bases). The CDR3 loop reads CASSQEMAGYEQYF. CDR3 DNA sequence: TGCGCCAGCAGCCAAGAAATGGCGGGCTACGAGCAGTACTTC.